This TCR beta chain was identified in a study of cytomegalovirus exposure and HLA in healthy donors. Points from the study as a whole: When analyzed later, a missense DCLRE1C variant was found to be linked to TCR beta V- and J-gene trimming. A later analysis linked about 17,000 TCR beta sequences to HLA alleles at 0.05 false discovery rate. Immune exposure data for these donors was limited to CMV serostatus. In a later analysis, productive TCRs from donors in an Asian-associated ancestry cluster reportedly carried fewer N-insertions than the cohort mean.

CDR1 is SGHNT and CDR2 is YYREEE in the germline V gene (reference sequence). The trim removed 5 bases at V and 8 bases at J, leaving 24 bases unmatched. The CDR3 sequence is 19 residues long. Regarding this clone: Its antigen is unidentified.

The PCR used 60 Vbeta and 13 Jbeta primers. TCRdb's copy holds only in-frame clones and misses some; the assay was immunoSEQ multiplex PCR. Here the sample spans fewer than 200,000 clones, about 79% being singletons. The sample consisted of PBMCs. The receptor was derived from a man aged 35 to 55 in good health and CMV-seropositive. V and J are TRBV5-4 and TRBJ1-4; 7 nucleotides match TRBD1. CDR3 amino acids: CASSTKKNRGRQGGEKLFF. In DNA form, the CDR3 reads TGTGCCAGCAGTACCAAAAAAAACAGGGGCCGCCAGGGAGGAGAAAAACTGTTTTTT. The entire variable domain, with the rest obtained from reference TRBV5-4 and TRBJ1-4, is as follows: ETGVTQSPTHLIKTRGQQVTLRCSSQSGHNTVSWYQQALGQGPQFIFQYYREEENGRGNFPPRFSGLQFPNYSSELNVNALELDDSALYLCASSTKKNRGRQGGEKLFFGSGTQLSVL.